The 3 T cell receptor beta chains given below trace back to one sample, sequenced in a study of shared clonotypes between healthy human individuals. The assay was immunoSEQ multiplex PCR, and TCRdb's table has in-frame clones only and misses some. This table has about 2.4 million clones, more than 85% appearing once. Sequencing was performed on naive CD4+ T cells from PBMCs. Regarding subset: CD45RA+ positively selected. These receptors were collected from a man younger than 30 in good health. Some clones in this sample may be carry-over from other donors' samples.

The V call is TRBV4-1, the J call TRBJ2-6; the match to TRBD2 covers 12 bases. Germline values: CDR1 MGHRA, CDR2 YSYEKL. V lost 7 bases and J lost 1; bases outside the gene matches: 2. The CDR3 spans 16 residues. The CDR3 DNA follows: TGCGCCAGCAAGCTAGCGGGAGGGTCTGGGGCCAACGTCCTGACTTTC. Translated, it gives CASKLAGGSGANVLTF.

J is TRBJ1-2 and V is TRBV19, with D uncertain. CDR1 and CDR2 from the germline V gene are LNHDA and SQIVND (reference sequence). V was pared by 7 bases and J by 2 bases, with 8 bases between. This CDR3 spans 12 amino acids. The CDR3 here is CASMRSNYGYTF. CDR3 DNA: TGTGCCAGTATGCGAAGCAACTATGGCTACACCTTC.

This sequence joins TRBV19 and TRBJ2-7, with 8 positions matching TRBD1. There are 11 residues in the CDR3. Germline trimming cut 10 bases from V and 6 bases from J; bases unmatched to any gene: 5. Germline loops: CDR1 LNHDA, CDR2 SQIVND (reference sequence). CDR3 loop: CATRTGGEQYF. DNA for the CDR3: TGTGCCACTAGAACAGGGGGCGAGCAGTACTTC.